The T cell receptor beta chain described here comes from a study of cytomegalovirus exposure and HLA in healthy donors. General study findings and limits: In vitro checks showed that a few CMV-associated chains really do target CMV antigens. The study flagged about 150 TCR beta chains as cytomegalovirus-associated.

60 Vbeta and 13 Jbeta primers were used in PCR. Sequencing used immunoSEQ multiplex PCR; TCRdb keeps in-frame clones, though not all of them. The sample records 100,000 to 120,000 clones, roughly four fifths being singletons. From germline, CDR1 is MNHEY and CDR2 SMNVEV (reference sequence). The CDR3 has 16 amino acids. V was pared by 4 bases and J by 1 base, with 7 bases of the junction left unmatched. This clone was counted only a few times. Its antigen remains unidentified. The receptor's source is a middle-aged man in good health and CMV-seronegative. The chain is built from TRBV27 and TRBJ1-5; 7 bases match TRBD1. Sequences were obtained from PBMCs. The CDR3 here is CASSSRDRQSNQPQHF. CDR3 bases: TGTGCCAGCAGTTCGCGGGACAGACAGAGCAATCAGCCCCAGCATTTT.